One sample yielded the 14 T cell receptor beta chains listed below, sequenced in a study of vaccination and CD4 T cells after COVID-19. The treatment here: approximately nine-day PBMC culture with coronavirus spike peptide pools or control peptides (ViraFEST assay). Antigen specificity for these receptors is unknown. The Oncomine TCR Beta short-read assay was applied to DNA of cultured CD4+ T cells. TCRdb independently ran MiXCR on the PCR reads; one entry per CDR3 protein. The sample contains approximately 20,000 distinct CDR3 sequences, approximately 31% of which appear only once. The source material was cultured CD4+ T cells from blood. These receptors all stem from a human donor with COVID-19.

The rearrangement joins TRBV19 to TRBJ1-5; 10 positions match TRBD1. V gave up 7 bases and J gave up 5 bases; unmatched junction bases: 5. This CDR3 contains 14 residues. The germline V gene encodes CDR1 LNHDA and CDR2 SQIVND (reference sequence). The CDR3 DNA follows: TGTGCCAGTACGGGACAGGGGAATTATCAGCCCCAGCATTTT. Its protein is CASTGQGNYQPQHF.

This clonotype was seen a handful of times. The V and J genes are TRBV20-1 and TRBJ1-3; D perhaps matches TRBD1 (6 bases). Germline V CDR1 and CDR2: DFQATT, SNEGSKA (reference sequence). Trimming left V 6 bases short and J 4 bases short, with 19 bases between. This CDR3 is built from 15 residues. Written as DNA, the CDR3 is TGCAGTGCGCCTTTCCCAGGGGACGGAGGAAACACCATATATTTT. The encoded protein is CSAPFPGDGGNTIYF.

This clonotype appeared a few times. This rearrangement joins TRBV6-4 to TRBJ1-1; TRBD1 aligns across 9 bases. V shed 2 bases and J 10 bases; nucleotides not matched to a gene: 8. CDR1 and CDR2 from the germline V gene are MRHNA and SNTAGT. CDR3 length equals 14 residues. CDR3 amino acids: CASSDRPGTGTAFF. CDR3 nucleotides: TGTGCCAGCAGTGACCGTCCCGGGACAGGGACAGCTTTCTTT.

V gene TRBV12-3 or TRBV12-4 combines with J gene TRBJ2-5, with 7 bases aligning to TRBD2. V gave up 5 bases and J gave up 2 bases; unmatched junction bases: 8. The CDR3 has 15 residues. DNA for the CDR3: TGTGCCAGCAGTCCGGGCGGGGGACTTCAAGAGACCCAGTACTTC. It is translated as CASSPGGGLQETQYF.

The J gene is TRBJ1-4, the V gene TRBV28; the match to TRBD1 covers 9 bases. V was pared by 2 bases and J by 10 bases, with 8 bases of the junction left unmatched. Germline CDR1 and CDR2: MDHEN and SYDVKM. The CDR3 is 15 amino acids. CDR3 residues: CASSLDVQGARKLFF. CDR3 DNA sequence: TGTGCCAGCAGTTTAGACGTACAGGGGGCCCGAAAACTGTTTTTT. Combining the CDR3 with reference TRBV28 and TRBJ1-4 gives the whole variable domain DVKVTQSSRYLVKRTGEKVFLECVQDMDHENMFWYRQDPGLGLRLIYFSYDVKMKEKGDIPEGYSVSREKKERFSLILESASTNQTSMYLCASSLDVQGARKLFFGSGTQLSVL.

The rearrangement uses TRBV24-1 and TRBJ2-1; D not certain. CDR1 is KGHDR and CDR2 is SFDVKD in the germline V gene. Between the trimmed V and J ends, which lost 4 bases and 6 bases, there was a span of 6 bases. The CDR3 is 12 amino acids. CDR3 sequence (DNA): TGTGCCACCAGTGACCGTAGCAATGAGCAGTTCTTC. This sequence encodes CATSDRSNEQFF.

This clonotype occurred a few times. V usage is TRBV7-2 and J usage is TRBJ1-2; 7 bases line up with TRBD1. This CDR3 contains 14 residues. Germline-derived CDR1 and CDR2 are SGHTA and FQGNSA. V shed 7 bases, J shed 4 bases, and the junction held 9 bases outside the gene matches. This chain's CDR3 is CASTPTGYSYGYTF. DNA of the CDR3: TGTGCCAGCACCCCGACAGGGTACTCCTATGGCTACACCTTC.

This clonotype was seen a few times. This sequence joins TRBV6-5 and TRBJ1-4, with a weak D call TRBD1 (6 bases). V dropped 2 bases and J dropped 7 bases, with 17 bases sitting between them. This CDR3 has 16 residues. CDR1 and CDR2 (germline): MNHEY, SVGAGI. The CDR3 region has the DNA TGTGCCAGCAGTTACGCCCAGGTTGAAGGGGGTGAAAAACTGTTTTTT. It yields the protein CASSYAQVEGGEKLFF.

By share of the sample, this clonotype is medium-sized. The chain links TRBV15 to TRBJ1-2; 8 positions match TRBD1. The V gene end was trimmed by 5 bases and the J gene end by 3 bases; junction bases not matched to a gene: 5. This CDR3 comprises 14 residues. Germline assignment: CDR1 LNHNV and CDR2 YYDKDF (reference sequence). DNA of the CDR3: TGTGCCACCAGCGGCCGACAGGGGTACTATGGCTACACCTTC. Its translation is CATSGRQGYYGYTF. The variable domain in full, completed from reference TRBV15 and TRBJ1-2, reads DAMVIQNPRYQVTQFGKPVTLSCSQTLNHNVMYWYQQKSSQAPKLLFHYYDKDFNNEADTPDNFQSRRPNTSFCFLDIRSPGLGDTAMYLCATSGRQGYYGYTFGSGTRLTVV.

CDR3 region: CASNQGRGPQHF. The CDR3 DNA sequence: TGTGCCAGCAACCAGGGGAGAGGGCCCCAGCATTTT. This rearrangement joins TRBV12-3 or TRBV12-4 to TRBJ1-5, with D possibly TRBD1 on 6 matching bases. The CDR3 consists of 12 residues. V lost 7 bases and J lost 9, with 13 bases in between.

The J gene is TRBJ1-1, the V gene TRBV20-1, with no clear D. The CDR3 has 13 residues. Trimming cost V 0 bases and J 3 bases, with 8 bases left between them. In germline, CDR1 is DFQATT, CDR2 SNEGSKA (reference sequence). Here the CDR3 reads CSAREGMDTEAFF. The CDR3, as DNA: TGCAGTGCTAGAGAGGGTATGGACACTGAAGCTTTCTTT.

The chain joins TRBV28 to TRBJ1-2; 7 nucleotides line up with TRBD1. The CDR3 has 15 amino acids. The J segment lost 0 bases and the V segment lost 6 bases, leaving 7 bases of the junction unmatched. The germline V gene encodes CDR1 MDHEN and CDR2 SYDVKM. CDR3 bases: TGTGCCAGCAGACCCGACAGGGCTGCTAACTATGGCTACACCTTC. As protein: CASRPDRAANYGYTF.

This clonotype has only a few counts. DNA for the CDR3: TGCAGTGCTAGACCCAATGGGGCCAACGTCCTGACTTTC. It translates to CSARPNGANVLTF. The chain recombines TRBV20-1 with TRBJ2-6; the D is unclear. V lost 2 bases and J lost 3, with 5 bases in between. There are 13 residues in the CDR3. The V gene's germline CDR1 is DFQATT and CDR2 SNEGSKA (reference sequence).

The V and J genes are TRBV7-2 and TRBJ1-5; D gene ambiguous. The germline V gene has CDR1 SGHTA and CDR2 FQGNSA. The V end was cut by 0 bases, the J end by 4 bases, with 10 bases between. The length of the CDR3 is 15 residues. The CDR3 region has the DNA TGTGCCAGCAGCTTAGCGCCGGTAGGGAATCAGCCCCAGCATTTT. It translates to CASSLAPVGNQPQHF.